A selection of T cell receptor beta chains follows, all from one sample in a study of response to subunit inactivated influenza vaccine. MiXCR was run by TCRdb on the RT-PCR reads, yielding one entry per CDR3 protein. This sample carries hundreds of thousands of distinct CDR3 sequences, 12% of them seen once, and the ten largest clones take roughly 10%. Sequencing was performed on PBMCs from blood, taken on the day of vaccination. The receptor set was obtained from a man aged 50 to 59 who received an inactivated influenza vaccine. CDR3s include the opening cysteine and the closing phenylalanine or tryptophan. A D gene is named only where the DNA matches it firmly. Clone size is given for some rows only: seen once, a few or many times, or a class if the clone is expanded.

cdr3_nt: TGTGCCAGCAGCTTAGGTTTGCTAGCCCAAGATACGCAGTATTTT
cdr3_aa: CASSLGLLAQDTQYF
d_call: -
clone_size: few
v_call: TRBV7-2
j_call: TRBJ2-3

cdr3_nt: TGTGCCAGCAGCGGCGACATCCGCCAAGAGACCCAGTACTTC
cdr3_aa: CASSGDIRQETQYF
d_call: -
clone_size: -
v_call: TRBV9
j_call: TRBJ2-5

cdr3_nt: TGCAGTGCTAGAGGGGGCGGGGGGAGCCAAGAGACCCAGTACTTC
cdr3_aa: CSARGGGGSQETQYF
d_call: TRBD2
clone_size: few
v_call: TRBV20-1
j_call: TRBJ2-5

cdr3_nt: TGTGCCAGCAGTCCCTACGGCCCTGACACTGAAGCTTTCTTT
cdr3_aa: CASSPYGPDTEAFF
d_call: -
clone_size: -
v_call: TRBV12-3/TRBV12-4
j_call: TRBJ1-1

cdr3_nt: TGTGCCAGCAGCTCAGGGGTCGCAAATGAAAAACTGTTTTTT
cdr3_aa: CASSSGVANEKLFF
d_call: -
clone_size: few
v_call: TRBV7-9
j_call: TRBJ1-4

cdr3_nt: TGTGCCAGCAGCCCGGGAGTCAAGACAGGATCAGAGACCCAGTACTTC
cdr3_aa: CASSPGVKTGSETQYF
d_call: -
clone_size: -
v_call: TRBV7-9
j_call: TRBJ2-5

cdr3_nt: TGCGCCAGCAGCCAAGATAGCGGCGGGGGGGCCCCGAATGAGCAGTTCTTC
cdr3_aa: CASSQDSGGGAPNEQFF
d_call: TRBD2
clone_size: -
v_call: TRBV4-1
j_call: TRBJ2-1

cdr3_nt: TGCGCCAGCAGTGGTGGGTTGTCTGAAGCTTTCTTT
cdr3_aa: CASSGGLSEAFF
d_call: -
clone_size: many
v_call: TRBV5-1
j_call: TRBJ1-1

cdr3_nt: TGTGCCAGCAGGCAACAGGGCGCCGGGGAGCTGTTTTTT
cdr3_aa: CASRQQGAGELFF
d_call: -
clone_size: -
v_call: TRBV27
j_call: TRBJ2-2

cdr3_nt: TGTGCCAGCAGCTTAGCGGGCTGGACAGATACGCAGTATTTT
cdr3_aa: CASSLAGWTDTQYF
d_call: -
clone_size: -
v_call: TRBV11-2
j_call: TRBJ2-3

cdr3_nt: TGTGCCAGCAGTGGACTAGCGGGAGGACACAATGAGCAGTTCTTC
cdr3_aa: CASSGLAGGHNEQFF
d_call: TRBD2
clone_size: many
v_call: TRBV28
j_call: TRBJ2-1

cdr3_nt: TGCAGCGCCGAGGGGGAAGGTTATGGCTACACCTTC
cdr3_aa: CSAEGEGYGYTF
d_call: -
clone_size: -
v_call: TRBV29-1
j_call: TRBJ1-2

cdr3_nt: TGTGCCAGCAGTGGAGGACAGGTCAACACTGAAGCTTTCTTT
cdr3_aa: CASSGGQVNTEAFF
d_call: TRBD1
clone_size: -
v_call: TRBV7-6
j_call: TRBJ1-1

cdr3_nt: TGCGCCAGCAGCCAGGAGACAGGTTTTAGCTACGAGCAGTACTTC
cdr3_aa: CASSQETGFSYEQYF
d_call: -
clone_size: -
v_call: TRBV4-1
j_call: TRBJ2-7

cdr3_nt: TGTGCCAGCAGCCCGTCATCAGTCTTCGACGAGCAGTACTTC
cdr3_aa: CASSPSSVFDEQYF
d_call: -
clone_size: few
v_call: TRBV7-9
j_call: TRBJ2-7

cdr3_nt: TGTGCCAGCAGAATACAGGGGTCCAAAAACATTCAGTACTTC
cdr3_aa: CASRIQGSKNIQYF
d_call: TRBD1
clone_size: few
v_call: TRBV12-3/TRBV12-4
j_call: TRBJ2-4

cdr3_nt: TGTGCCATCAGTGAGTCGTGGGACAATGAGCAGTTCTTC
cdr3_aa: CAISESWDNEQFF
d_call: -
clone_size: -
v_call: TRBV10-3
j_call: TRBJ2-1

cdr3_nt: TGTGCCAGCAGCTTAGACGGATTGGGGGGTGTGAACGAGCAGTACTTC
cdr3_aa: CASSLDGLGGVNEQYF
d_call: -
clone_size: many
v_call: TRBV7-2
j_call: TRBJ2-7

cdr3_nt: TGTGCCAGCAGCCCCCGGCATCTCATTGGGGAAAAACTGTTTTTT
cdr3_aa: CASSPRHLIGEKLFF
d_call: -
clone_size: few
v_call: TRBV6-1
j_call: TRBJ1-4

cdr3_nt: TGTGCCATCAGTGAGCCGGGACTAGCGGGAGGTTTCACCGGGGAGCTGTTTTTT
cdr3_aa: CAISEPGLAGGFTGELFF
d_call: TRBD2
clone_size: few
v_call: TRBV10-3
j_call: TRBJ2-2

cdr3_nt: TGCGCCAGCAGCCGGGGGACCCTGGACTACAATGAGCAGTTCTTC
cdr3_aa: CASSRGTLDYNEQFF
d_call: -
clone_size: few
v_call: TRBV5-1
j_call: TRBJ2-1

cdr3_nt: TGTGCCAGCTGGCGGGAGGGCACAGATACGCAGTATTTT
cdr3_aa: CASWREGTDTQYF
d_call: TRBD2
clone_size: -
v_call: TRBV28
j_call: TRBJ2-3

cdr3_nt: TGTGCCAGCAGCCATGCCCTCCGTACAGGGCTGGTCGAAAAACTGTTTTTT
cdr3_aa: CASSHALRTGLVEKLFF
d_call: -
clone_size: -
v_call: TRBV7-2
j_call: TRBJ1-4

cdr3_nt: TGTGCCAGCAGTCGACTACATGAGCAGTTCTTC
cdr3_aa: CASSRLHEQFF
d_call: -
clone_size: -
v_call: TRBV6-2/TRBV6-3
j_call: TRBJ2-1